These 19 T cell receptor beta chains were all obtained from the same sample, sequenced in a study of blood T cell repertoires in COVID-19. Clones were read by immunoSEQ multiplex PCR, and TCRdb kept only the in-frame ones, dropping some. The data show under 300,000 clones, around four fifths seen once. Material for sequencing was peripheral blood. The origin of the receptors is a man aged 25-40 years who had recovered from COVID-19.

Only a few counts were recorded for this clone. The CDR3 region is CASSHTTSIYGYTF. The CDR3 DNA reads TGTGCCAGCAGCCACACCACGAGCATCTATGGCTACACCTTC. The chain couples TRBV3-1 (or the pseudogene TRBV3-2) to TRBJ1-2; D remains ambiguous. Germline loops: CDR1 LGHDT, CDR2 YNNKEL (reference sequence). The V gene lost 3 bases and the J gene lost 4 bases, with 12 bases spanning the gap. The CDR3 runs to 14 residues.

This rearrangement joins TRBV6-5 to TRBJ2-1; TRBD2 matches 10 bases. The germline CDR1 and CDR2 sequences are MNHEY and SVGAGI. J lost 4 bases, V lost 2 bases, and 2 bases had no gene match. This CDR3 contains 15 residues. CDR3 amino acids: CASSYSGGEYNEQFF. CDR3 DNA: TGTGCCAGCAGTTACAGCGGGGGGGAATACAATGAGCAGTTCTTC.

The CDR3: CASSLVETGELFF. The CDR3 nucleotides read TGTGCCAGCAGCTTGGTGGAGACCGGGGAGCTGTTTTTT. The chain is built from TRBV5-4 and TRBJ2-2; unclear D gene. Germline V CDR1 and CDR2: SGHNT, YYREEE (reference sequence). This CDR3 has 13 residues. V shed 0 bases and J shed 5 bases, with 5 bases lying between them.

The genes are TRBV28 and TRBJ1-3; TRBD1 might be the D (5 bases). There are 13 residues in the CDR3. CDR1 is MDHEN and CDR2 is SYDVKM in the germline V gene. Trimming removed 5 bases from V and 8 bases from J, with 13 bases in between. The CDR3 protein is CASSLPGADTIYF. The CDR3 region has the DNA TGTGCCAGCAGTCTCCCTGGGGCAGACACCATATATTTT.

The V gene is TRBV19, the J gene TRBJ1-1; perhaps TRBD1 as D (6 bases). The V and J ends lost 6 bases and 3 bases respectively, with 11 bases between them. Germline lookup yields CDR1 LNHDA and CDR2 SQIVND (reference sequence). The CDR3 covers 13 residues. The CDR3 bases are TGTGCCAGTAGCGACAGGACTGACACTGAAGCTTTCTTT. It codes for CASSDRTDTEAFF. Full variable domain (missing parts from reference TRBV19 and TRBJ1-1): DGGITQSPKYLFRKEGQNVTLSCEQNLNHDAMYWYRQDPGQGLRLIYYSQIVNDFQKGDIAEGYSVSREKKESFPLTVTSAQKNPTAFYLCASSDRTDTEAFFGQGTRLTVV.

The rearrangement links TRBV2 to TRBJ2-3; 8 bases match TRBD2. CDR1 is SNHLY and CDR2 is FYNNEI in the germline V gene. The CDR3 has 15 amino acids. J gave up 3 bases and V 8 bases, and 10 bases lay outside the gene matches. The CDR3 nucleotides read TGTGCCAGCTACAGCGGGGGCTGGGGAACAGATACGCAGTATTTT. Its translation: CASYSGGWGTDTQYF.

This chain connects TRBV7-3 to TRBJ1-1; D gene uncertain. The CDR3 is made up of 16 amino acids. V was cut by 2 bases and J by 1 base, with 14 bases left in between. CDR1 and CDR2 from the germline V gene are SGHTA and FQGTGA. CDR3 sequence reads: CASSLCFERRNTEAFF. CDR3 coding DNA: TGTGCCAGCAGCTTATGTTTCGAACGGAGGAACACTGAAGCTTTCTTT.

The chain uses TRBV6-1 and TRBJ2-3; TRBD2 agrees at 12 bases. The V segment lost 2 bases and the J segment 2 bases; nucleotides outside the gene matches: 5. The CDR3 consists of 17 residues. CDR1 and CDR2 from the germline V gene are MNHNS and SASEGT. CDR3: CASSERLAGVTTDTQYF. CDR3 nucleotide sequence: TGTGCCAGCAGTGAAAGACTAGCGGGGGTGACCACAGATACGCAGTATTTT.

The chain has TRBV4-1 and TRBJ2-5; 9 bases align to TRBD2. This CDR3 has 18 amino acids. Trimming took 2 bases from V and 1 from J; bases not matched to a gene: 11. CDR1 and CDR2 from the germline V gene are MGHRA and YSYEKL. The CDR3 here is CASSQTRGGEGSQETQYF. Written as DNA, the CDR3 is TGCGCCAGCAGCCAAACCCGCGGGGGGGAGGGGTCCCAAGAGACCCAGTACTTC.

The chain is built from TRBV2 and TRBJ1-5; D may be TRBD1 (6 bases). The V gene lost 0 bases and the J gene lost 4 bases, with 7 bases spanning the gap. The germline gives CDR1 SNHLY, CDR2 FYNNEI. The CDR3 runs to 14 residues. As DNA, the CDR3 is TGTGCCAGCAGTGAAGCTACAGGGAATCAGCCCCAGCATTTT. Protein: CASSEATGNQPQHF.

The genes are TRBV5-4 and TRBJ2-1; 14 bases match TRBD2. The length of the CDR3 is 18 residues. The V gene end was trimmed by 5 bases and the J gene end by 9 bases; junction bases not matched to a gene: 16. CDR1 and CDR2 (germline): SGHNT, YYREEE (reference sequence). The CDR3 bases are TGTGCCAGCAGATCCGGGACTAGCGGGAGAACCAGACCCAGTGAGCAGTTCTTC. As protein: CASRSGTSGRTRPSEQFF.

The V gene is TRBV6-1, the J gene TRBJ1-1, with TRBD1 as a possible D gene (6 bases). CDR3 length: 16 amino acids. Looked up from germline, CDR1 is MNHNS and CDR2 is SASEGT. V was clipped by 3 bases and J by 1 base, with 15 bases between them. In DNA, the CDR3 is TGTGCCAGCAGTGATTGGGTGACAGGCGCGAACACTGAAGCTTTCTTT. Protein product: CASSDWVTGANTEAFF.

The V call is TRBV18, the J call TRBJ1-4; 8 bases line up with TRBD1. CDR3 length: 15 residues. With V trimmed by 2 bases and J by 7 bases, 6 bases remained unmatched. Looked up from germline, CDR1 is KGHSH and CDR2 is LQKENI. This CDR3 reads CASSPATGESEKLFF. The CDR3 nucleotides read TGTGCCAGCTCACCAGCGACAGGGGAAAGTGAAAAACTGTTTTTT.

This clone was counted only a few times. V is TRBV5-5 and J is TRBJ1-3; tentatively, D is TRBD1 (6 bases). CDR1 SGHKS and CDR2 YYEKEE come from the germline V gene (reference sequence). V lost 0 bases and J 2 bases, leaving 9 bases between the germline ends. This CDR3 has 15 amino acids. The CDR3 coding sequence is TGTGCCAGCAGCTTGGGTCAGGGGCCTGGAAACACCATATATTTT. It specifies CASSLGQGPGNTIYF.

The chain carries TRBV2 and TRBJ1-1; possibly TRBD1 for D (5 bases). This CDR3 has 13 amino acids. Germline lookup yields CDR1 SNHLY and CDR2 FYNNEI. Trimming pared 2 bases from V and 4 bases from J, leaving 8 bases between. DNA of the CDR3: TGTGCCAGCAGTGAACAGGGATCCACTGAAGCTTTCTTT. This gives the protein CASSEQGSTEAFF.

V gene TRBV11-3 combines with J gene TRBJ2-1; 9 bases line up with TRBD2. The V segment lost 1 base and the J segment 4 bases; nucleotides outside the gene matches: 2. The V gene's germline CDR1 is SGHNT and CDR2 YENEEA. The CDR3 covers 15 residues. CDR3 nucleotide sequence: TGTGCCAGCAGCTTAGGCGGGGGGGGATACAATGAGCAGTTCTTC. It codes for CASSLGGGGYNEQFF.

This sequence joins TRBV11-3 and TRBJ2-1, with TRBD2 matching over 7 bases. The CDR3 contains 16 residues. Per the germline V gene, CDR1 is SGHNT and CDR2 is YENEEA. V lost 0 bases and J lost 0; bases outside the gene matches: 2. This chain's CDR3 is CASSLEGGSSYNEQFF. The CDR3 bases are TGTGCCAGCAGCTTAGAGGGCGGGAGCTCCTACAATGAGCAGTTCTTC.

This chain connects TRBV18 to TRBJ2-7, with a possible D match to TRBD2 (5 bases). Germline V CDR1 and CDR2: KGHSH, LQKENI. Trimming pared 3 bases from V and 4 bases from J, leaving 10 bases between. The CDR3 has 13 residues. CDR3: CASSPGVGYEQYV. CDR3 sequence (DNA): TGTGCCAGCTCACCCGGGGTGGGTTACGAGCAGTACGTC.

The chain links TRBV10-3 to TRBJ2-1; 8 bases are a match to TRBD1. The CDR3 runs 13 residues. The junction had 11 bases not matched to a gene; V was cut back by 10 bases and J by 9 bases. CDR1 is ENHRY and CDR2 is SYGVKD in the germline V gene. The CDR3, as DNA: TGTGCCAGCTCAGGGGGCTACGACATTGAGCAGTTCTTC. Encoded protein: CASSGGYDIEQFF.